The T cell receptor beta chain under discussion was sequenced for a study of CD8 T cells in ankylosing spondylitis. Whole-study results and caveats: CD8+ by phenotype, disease-linked clones were relatively rare in peripheral blood. As reported, disease-linked clones showed significant enrichment in matched ankylosing spondylitis synovial fluid. Characteristic of ankylosing spondylitis blood, it appeared, was a TCR beta motif comprising roughly eight highly homologous variants.

Germline CDR1 reads SGHRS; CDR2 reads YFSETQ. Unmatched junction bases numbered 4, after V lost 0 bases and J lost 2 bases. The CDR3 consists of 15 residues. Scientists made TCR beta libraries using quantitative 5'-RACE with molecular barcodes. One entry per CDR3 protein results from TCRdb running MiXCR on the 5' RACE reads. The sample includes around 130,000 distinct CDR3 sequences, roughly 7.3% of them seen just once. This clonotype was seen ten or more times. Antigen: not known. The rearrangement uses TRBV5-1 and TRBJ1-1; TRBD1 aligns across 7 bases. Sequenced input: blood, either unsorted or a sorted T cell fraction (not recorded which). The TCR sequence derives from a male donor with ankylosing spondylitis or in good health (not recorded which). The CDR3 here is CASSLGDRKNTEAFF. In DNA, the CDR3 is TGCGCCAGCAGCTTGGGGGACAGAAAAAACACTGAAGCTTTCTTT.